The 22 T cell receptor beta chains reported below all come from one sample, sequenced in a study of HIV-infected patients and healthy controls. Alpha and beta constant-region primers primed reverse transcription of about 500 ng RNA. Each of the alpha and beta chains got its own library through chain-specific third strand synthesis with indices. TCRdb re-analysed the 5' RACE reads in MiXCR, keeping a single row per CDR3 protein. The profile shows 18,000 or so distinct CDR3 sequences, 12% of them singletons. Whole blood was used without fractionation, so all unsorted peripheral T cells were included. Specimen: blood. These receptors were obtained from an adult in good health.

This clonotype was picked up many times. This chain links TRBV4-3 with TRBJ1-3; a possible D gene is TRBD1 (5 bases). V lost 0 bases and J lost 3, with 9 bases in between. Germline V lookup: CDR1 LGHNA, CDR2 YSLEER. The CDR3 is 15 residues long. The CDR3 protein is CASSQDNGGGNTIYF. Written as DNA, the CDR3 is TGCGCCAGCAGCCAAGATAACGGGGGTGGAAACACCATATATTTT.

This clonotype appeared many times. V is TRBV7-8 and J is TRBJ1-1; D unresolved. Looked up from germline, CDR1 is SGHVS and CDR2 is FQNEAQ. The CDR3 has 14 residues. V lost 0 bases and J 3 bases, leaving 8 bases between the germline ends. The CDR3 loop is CASSLARQYTEAFF. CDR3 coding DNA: TGTGCCAGCAGCTTAGCGCGACAATACACTGAAGCTTTCTTT.

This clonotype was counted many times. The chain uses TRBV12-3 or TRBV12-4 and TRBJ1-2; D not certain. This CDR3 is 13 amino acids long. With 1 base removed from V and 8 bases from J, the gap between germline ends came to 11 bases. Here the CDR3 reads CASSLGAVGGYTF. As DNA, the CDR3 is TGTGCCAGCAGTTTAGGAGCAGTGGGGGGCTACACCTTC.

In nucleotides, the CDR3 is TGCGCCAGCAGCCCCGGGCAGTTCAATGAGCAGTTCTTC. Translated, it gives CASSPGQFNEQFF. J is TRBJ2-1 and V is TRBV5-1, with D uncertain. Trimming took off 4 bases at V and 6 bases at J, with 11 bases between the two ends. From germline, CDR1 is SGHRS and CDR2 YFSETQ. CDR3 length equals 13 residues. Supplemented by reference TRBV5-1 and TRBJ2-1, the full variable domain reads KAGVTQTPRYLIKTRGQQVTLSCSPISGHRSVSWYQQTPGQGLQFLFEYFSETQRNKGNFPGRFSGRQFSNSRSEMNVSTLELGDSALYLCASSPGQFNEQFFGPGTRLTVL.

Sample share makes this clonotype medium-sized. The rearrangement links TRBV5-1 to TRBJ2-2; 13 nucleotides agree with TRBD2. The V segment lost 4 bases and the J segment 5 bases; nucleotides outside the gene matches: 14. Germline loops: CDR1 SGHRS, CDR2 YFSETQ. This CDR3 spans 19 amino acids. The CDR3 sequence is CASSRQGTSGATGTGELFF. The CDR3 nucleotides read TGCGCCAGCAGCCGACAAGGGACTAGCGGGGCTACGGGGACCGGGGAGCTGTTTTTT.

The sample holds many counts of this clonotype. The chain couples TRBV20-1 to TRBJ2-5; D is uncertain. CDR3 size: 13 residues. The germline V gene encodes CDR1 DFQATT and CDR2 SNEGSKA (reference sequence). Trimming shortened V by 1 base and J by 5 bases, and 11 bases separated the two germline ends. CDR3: CSARGPDMETQYF. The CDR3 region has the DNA TGCAGTGCTAGAGGACCAGACATGGAGACCCAGTACTTC.

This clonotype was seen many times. CDR3 coding DNA: TGTGCCAGCAGCGGACGTCTAGCGGGGTTATACAATGAGCAGTTCTTC. Residues: CASSGRLAGLYNEQFF. The genes are TRBV9 and TRBJ2-1, with TRBD2 identical over 9 bases. Germline assignment: CDR1 SGDLS and CDR2 YYNGEE. V shed 3 bases, J shed 4 bases, and the junction held 8 bases outside the gene matches. The CDR3 has 16 amino acids.

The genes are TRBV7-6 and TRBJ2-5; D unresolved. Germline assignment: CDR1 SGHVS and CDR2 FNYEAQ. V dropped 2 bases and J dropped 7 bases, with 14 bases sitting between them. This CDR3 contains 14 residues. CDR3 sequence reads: CASSLNPRATTQYF. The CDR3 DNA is TGTGCCAGCAGCTTAAATCCTAGGGCTACGACCCAGTACTTC.

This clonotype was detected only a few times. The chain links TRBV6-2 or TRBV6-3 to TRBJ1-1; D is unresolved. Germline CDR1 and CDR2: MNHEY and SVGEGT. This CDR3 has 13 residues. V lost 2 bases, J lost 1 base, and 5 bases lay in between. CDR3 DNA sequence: TGTGCCAGCAGTTACGTTGAGAACACTGAAGCTTTCTTT. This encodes CASSYVENTEAFF.

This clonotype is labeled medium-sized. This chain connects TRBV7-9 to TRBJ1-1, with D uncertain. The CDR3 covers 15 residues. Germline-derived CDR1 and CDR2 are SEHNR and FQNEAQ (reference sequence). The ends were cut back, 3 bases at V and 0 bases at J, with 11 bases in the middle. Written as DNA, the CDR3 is TGTGCCAGCAGCTTTAGGAGAGCCTTGAACACTGAAGCTTTCTTT. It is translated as CASSFRRALNTEAFF. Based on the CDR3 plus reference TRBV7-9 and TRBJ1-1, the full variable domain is DTGVSQNPRHKITKRGQNVTFRCDPISEHNRLYWYRQTLGQGPEFLTYFQNEAQLEKSRLLSDRFSAERPKGSFSTLEIQRTEQGDSAMYLCASSFRRALNTEAFFGQGTRLTVV.

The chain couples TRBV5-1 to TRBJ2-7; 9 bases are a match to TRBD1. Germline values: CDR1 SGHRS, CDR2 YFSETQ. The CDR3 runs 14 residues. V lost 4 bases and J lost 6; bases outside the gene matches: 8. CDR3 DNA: TGCGCCAGCAGCCAAGGGACAGGGCGAGGCGAGCAGTACTTC. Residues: CASSQGTGRGEQYF.

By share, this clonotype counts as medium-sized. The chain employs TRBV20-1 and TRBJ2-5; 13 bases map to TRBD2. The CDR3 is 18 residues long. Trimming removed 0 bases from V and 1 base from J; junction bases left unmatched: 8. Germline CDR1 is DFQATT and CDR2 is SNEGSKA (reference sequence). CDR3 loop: CSARDPRTSGGLQETQYF. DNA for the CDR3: TGCAGTGCTAGAGACCCAAGGACTAGCGGGGGCCTCCAAGAGACCCAGTACTTC.

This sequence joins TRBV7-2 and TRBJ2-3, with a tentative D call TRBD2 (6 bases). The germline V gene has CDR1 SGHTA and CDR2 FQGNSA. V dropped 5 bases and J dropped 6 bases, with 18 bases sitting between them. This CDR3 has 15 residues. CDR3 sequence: CASSPAGFLGDTQYF. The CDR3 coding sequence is TGTGCCAGCAGCCCTGCGGGGTTCCTTGGGGATACGCAGTATTTT.

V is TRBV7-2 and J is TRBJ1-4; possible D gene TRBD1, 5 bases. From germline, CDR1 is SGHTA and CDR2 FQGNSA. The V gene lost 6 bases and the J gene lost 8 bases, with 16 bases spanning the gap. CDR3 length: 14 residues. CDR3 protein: CASSPGFGGEKLFF. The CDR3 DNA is TGTGCCAGCAGTCCAGGGTTTGGTGGCGAAAAACTGTTTTTT.

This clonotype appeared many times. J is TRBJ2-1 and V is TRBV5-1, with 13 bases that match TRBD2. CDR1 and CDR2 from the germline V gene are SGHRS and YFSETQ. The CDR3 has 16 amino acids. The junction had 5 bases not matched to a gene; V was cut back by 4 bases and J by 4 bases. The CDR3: CASSRTSGGDYNEQFF. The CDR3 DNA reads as TGCGCCAGCAGCCGGACTAGCGGGGGAGATTACAATGAGCAGTTCTTC.

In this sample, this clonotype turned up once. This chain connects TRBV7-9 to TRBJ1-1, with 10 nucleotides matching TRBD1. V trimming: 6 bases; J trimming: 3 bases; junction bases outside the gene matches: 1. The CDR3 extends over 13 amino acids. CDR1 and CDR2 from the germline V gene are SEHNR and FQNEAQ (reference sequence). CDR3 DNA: TGTGCCAGCAGGGGGACAGGGGACACTGAAGCTTTCTTT. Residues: CASRGTGDTEAFF. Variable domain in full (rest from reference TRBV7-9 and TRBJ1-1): DTGVSQNPRHKITKRGQNVTFRCDPISEHNRLYWYRQTLGQGPEFLTYFQNEAQLEKSRLLSDRFSAERPKGSFSTLEIQRTEQGDSAMYLCASRGTGDTEAFFGQGTRLTVV.

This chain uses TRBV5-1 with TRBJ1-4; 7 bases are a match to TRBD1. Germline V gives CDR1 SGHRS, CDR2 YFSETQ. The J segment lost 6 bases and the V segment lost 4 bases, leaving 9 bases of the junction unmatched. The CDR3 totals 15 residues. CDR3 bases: TGCGCCAGCAGCAGTACAGGGGCAGTGGATGAAAAACTGTTTTTT. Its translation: CASSSTGAVDEKLFF.

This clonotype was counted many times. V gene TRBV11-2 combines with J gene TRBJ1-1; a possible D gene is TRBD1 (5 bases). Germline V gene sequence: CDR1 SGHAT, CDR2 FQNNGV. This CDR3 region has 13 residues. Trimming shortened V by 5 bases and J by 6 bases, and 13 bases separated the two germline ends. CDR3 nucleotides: TGTGCCAGCAGCCCGATTGGGACCTCTGAAGCTTTCTTT. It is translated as CASSPIGTSEAFF.

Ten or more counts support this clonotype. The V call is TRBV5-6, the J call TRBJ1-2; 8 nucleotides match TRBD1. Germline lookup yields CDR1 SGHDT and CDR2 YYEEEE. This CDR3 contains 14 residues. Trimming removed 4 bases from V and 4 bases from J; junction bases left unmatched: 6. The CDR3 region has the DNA TGTGCCAGCAGCGGAACGGACAGGGTCTATGGCTACACCTTC. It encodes CASSGTDRVYGYTF.

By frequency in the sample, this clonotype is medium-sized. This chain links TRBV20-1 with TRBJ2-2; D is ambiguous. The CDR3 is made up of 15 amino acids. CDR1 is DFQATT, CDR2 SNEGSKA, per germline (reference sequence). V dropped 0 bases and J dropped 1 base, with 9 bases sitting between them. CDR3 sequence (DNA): TGCAGTGCTAGAGAACGAATCGGGAACACCGGGGAGCTGTTTTTT. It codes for CSARERIGNTGELFF.

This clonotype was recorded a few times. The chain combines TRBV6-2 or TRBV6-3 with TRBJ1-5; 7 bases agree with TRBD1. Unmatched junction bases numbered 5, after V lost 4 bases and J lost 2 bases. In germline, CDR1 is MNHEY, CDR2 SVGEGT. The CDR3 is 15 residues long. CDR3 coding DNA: TGTGCCAGCAGTTTGACAGGGTATGGCAATCAGCCCCAGCATTTT. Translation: CASSLTGYGNQPQHF.

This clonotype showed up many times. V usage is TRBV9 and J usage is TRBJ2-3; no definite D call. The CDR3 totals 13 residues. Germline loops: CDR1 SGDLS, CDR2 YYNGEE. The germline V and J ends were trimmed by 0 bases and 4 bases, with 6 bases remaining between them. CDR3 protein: CASSVVLADTQYF. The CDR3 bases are TGTGCCAGCAGCGTAGTGTTAGCAGATACGCAGTATTTT.